Following are 18 T cell receptor beta chains from one sample sequenced in a study of vaccination and CD4 T cells after COVID-19. An Oncomine TCR Beta short-read assay was used to sequence the DNA from cultured CD4+ T cells. MiXCR, applied by TCRdb to the PCR reads, yields one record per CDR3 protein. The sample consists of 10,000 or so distinct CDR3 sequences, around 40% of them appearing once. Which antigens these TCRs recognize remains unknown. Treatment noted: 10-day PBMC culture with coronavirus spike peptide pools or control peptides (ViraFEST assay). The sample in question was CD4+ T cells from blood, cultured in vitro, obtained after SARS-CoV-2 vaccination. All receptors derive from a human donor who had recovered from COVID-19.

This clonotype was counted once. The chain recombines TRBV2 with TRBJ2-3; no clear D gene. Trimming removed 5 bases at V and 6 bases at J, with 12 bases between. CDR3 size: 13 residues. CDR1 and CDR2 (germline): SNHLY, FYNNEI. The CDR3 spells CASSPQPRDTQYF. In DNA form, the CDR3 reads TGTGCCAGCAGTCCCCAACCCAGGGATACGCAGTATTTT.

This clonotype showed up just a few times. The chain employs TRBV6-5 and TRBJ1-1; 7 bases agree with TRBD1. This CDR3 is 15 amino acids long. Germline CDR1 MNHEY, CDR2 SVGAGI. The junction had 11 bases not matched to a gene; V was cut back by 6 bases and J by 4 bases. The CDR3 reads CASSYRDSSFTEAFF. The CDR3 nucleotides are TGTGCCAGCAGCTACCGGGACAGCTCTTTCACTGAAGCTTTCTTT.

This clonotype was seen a few times. CDR3: CASSRYLAYNEQFF. In DNA, the CDR3 is TGTGCCAGCAGCCGCTACCTAGCCTACAATGAGCAGTTCTTC. The chain couples TRBV6-1 to TRBJ2-1, with no clear D. V was shortened by 6 bases and J by 2 bases, with 11 bases between the two germline ends. Germline CDR1 reads MNHNS; CDR2 reads SASEGT. There are 14 residues in the CDR3.

J is TRBJ2-5 and V is TRBV7-2, with D perhaps TRBD2 (6 bases). Per germline, CDR1 SGHTA and CDR2 FQGNSA. The CDR3 contains 16 residues. The V gene lost 5 bases and the J gene lost 1 base, with 17 bases spanning the gap. The CDR3 spells CASSPIVGTFQETQYF. DNA of the CDR3: TGTGCCAGCAGCCCCATCGTGGGGACTTTCCAAGAGACCCAGTACTTC.

This chain's CDR3 is CASSSRGREATDTQYF. In DNA, the CDR3 is TGTGCCAGCAGCTCCAGGGGGCGGGAGGCCACAGATACGCAGTATTTT. The rearrangement joins TRBV11-3 to TRBJ2-3; D might be TRBD1 or TRBD2, each matching 8 bases. Germline lookup yields CDR1 SGHNT and CDR2 YENEEA. The CDR3 length is 16 residues. V lost 4 bases and J lost 2, with 16 bases in between.

This clonotype was detected a few times. The rearrangement joins TRBV6-2 or TRBV6-3 to TRBJ2-5, with a tentative D call TRBD1 (6 bases). This CDR3 is built from 15 residues. Germline CDR1 MNHEY, CDR2 SVGEGT. The V gene lost 6 bases and the J gene lost 4 bases, with 18 bases spanning the gap. The CDR3 spells CASSLTGTKSETQYF. The CDR3 nucleotides are TGTGCCAGCAGCCTAACCGGGACAAAGTCAGAGACCCAGTACTTC.

CDR3 nucleotides: TGTGCCAGCATCCCTACCGGGACAGGGATGGAGACCCAGTACTTC. Its translation: CASIPTGTGMETQYF. This chain connects TRBV6-1 to TRBJ2-5; TRBD1 matches at 9 bases. This CDR3 is built from 15 residues. The V gene's germline CDR1 is MNHNS and CDR2 SASEGT. J lost 5 bases, V lost 7 bases, and 11 bases had no gene match.

The table lists this clonotype with a few counts. CDR3 in amino acids: CASRSPFGEDTQYF. The CDR3 DNA is TGTGCCAGCAGGTCCCCGTTTGGGGAAGATACGCAGTATTTT. The rearrangement uses TRBV7-9 and TRBJ2-3; D unresolved. With 6 bases removed from V and 5 bases from J, the gap between germline ends came to 15 bases. This CDR3 has 14 residues. Germline V gives CDR1 SEHNR, CDR2 FQNEAQ (reference sequence).

By proportion, this clonotype is large. The chain employs TRBV14 and TRBJ1-2, with 7 bases aligning to TRBD1. V trimming: 1 base; J trimming: 8 bases; junction bases outside the gene matches: 13. The V gene's germline CDR1 is SGHDN and CDR2 FVKESK. This CDR3 contains 16 residues. CDR3 loop: CASSQGLPGRGSGYTF. As DNA, the CDR3 is TGTGCCAGCAGCCAAGGCCTCCCGGGCAGGGGGAGCGGCTACACCTTC.

This clonotype was counted a few times. This chain joins TRBV24-1 and TRBJ1-2, with D possibly TRBD1 on 5 matching bases. The CDR3 is 14 residues long. CDR1 is KGHDR and CDR2 is SFDVKD in the germline V gene. Trimming left V 2 bases short and J 0 bases short, with 6 bases between. The CDR3 nucleotides read TGTGCCACCAGTGATTGGACAACTAACTATGGCTACACCTTC. It specifies CATSDWTTNYGYTF.

The V gene is TRBV27, the J gene TRBJ2-1; no definite D call. Looked up from germline, CDR1 is MNHEY and CDR2 is SMNVEV (reference sequence). Trimming cost V 3 bases and J 7 bases, with 4 bases left between them. This CDR3 is built from 11 residues. The CDR3 loop is CASSFRNEQFF. CDR3 in DNA: TGTGCCAGCAGTTTTCGGAATGAGCAGTTCTTC.

The rearrangement links TRBV20-1 to TRBJ1-2; a possible D gene is TRBD1 (5 bases). Trimming removed 6 bases at V and 10 bases at J, with 24 bases between. Germline V gives CDR1 DFQATT, CDR2 SNEGSKA (reference sequence). The CDR3 totals 14 residues. CDR3 DNA sequence: TGCAGTGCCACTGGGGCGGCCCCCTCGTTTGACTACACCTTC. Residues: CSATGAAPSFDYTF.

The rearrangement joins TRBV12-3 or TRBV12-4 to TRBJ1-2, with 7 bases that match TRBD1. The V and J ends lost 4 bases and 2 bases, in that order; junction bases with no gene match: 4. This CDR3 has 14 residues. CDR3 nucleotides: TGTGCCAGCAGTTCATACAGGGGAAACTATGGCTACACCTTC. Translating gives CASSSYRGNYGYTF.

The chain combines TRBV28 with TRBJ2-5; D unresolved. Trimming cost V 4 bases and J 3 bases, with 15 bases left between them. The CDR3 is made up of 15 amino acids. CDR1 is MDHEN and CDR2 is SYDVKM in the germline V gene. As DNA, the CDR3 is TGTGCCAGCAGTTCACCTCCGGCGCGAGAAGAGACCCAGTACTTC. The encoded protein is CASSSPPAREETQYF.

The V and J genes are TRBV4-3 and TRBJ1-1, with 7 bases aligning to TRBD1. V gave up 1 base and J gave up 1 base; unmatched junction bases: 3. Germline V gene data show CDR1 as LGHNA and CDR2 as YSLEER. The CDR3 length is 15 residues. CDR3 residues: CASSQVDRPNTEAFF. In DNA form, the CDR3 reads TGCGCCAGCAGCCAAGTGGACAGGCCGAACACTGAAGCTTTCTTT.

This clonotype was found a few times. This chain connects TRBV6-1 to TRBJ2-5, with D possibly being TRBD1 (6 bases). V was pared by 8 bases and J by 5 bases, with 15 bases between. This CDR3 has 13 residues. The germline V gene encodes CDR1 MNHNS and CDR2 SASEGT. In nucleotides, the CDR3 is TGTGCCAGCTACCGGGACATACGGGAGACCCAGTACTTC. It encodes CASYRDIRETQYF.

This clonotype was detected only a few times. The rearrangement joins TRBV6-1 to TRBJ2-7; D is undetermined. The germline V and J ends were trimmed by 2 bases and 6 bases, with 17 bases remaining between them. The CDR3 consists of 15 residues. Germline CDR1 is MNHNS and CDR2 is SASEGT. The chain's CDR3 is CASSESIPLPSEQYF. In DNA, the CDR3 is TGTGCCAGCAGTGAAAGTATACCCTTGCCCTCCGAGCAGTACTTC.

This CDR3 is CASSHKGKTGGAQTQYF. The DNA of the CDR3 is TGTGCCAGCAGTCACAAGGGAAAGACAGGGGGCGCGCAGACCCAGTACTTC. V usage is TRBV11-2 and J usage is TRBJ2-5; TRBD1 matches 10 bases. Germline loops: CDR1 SGHAT, CDR2 FQNNGV. V trimming: 6 bases; J trimming: 6 bases; junction bases outside the gene matches: 16. The CDR3 is 17 residues long.